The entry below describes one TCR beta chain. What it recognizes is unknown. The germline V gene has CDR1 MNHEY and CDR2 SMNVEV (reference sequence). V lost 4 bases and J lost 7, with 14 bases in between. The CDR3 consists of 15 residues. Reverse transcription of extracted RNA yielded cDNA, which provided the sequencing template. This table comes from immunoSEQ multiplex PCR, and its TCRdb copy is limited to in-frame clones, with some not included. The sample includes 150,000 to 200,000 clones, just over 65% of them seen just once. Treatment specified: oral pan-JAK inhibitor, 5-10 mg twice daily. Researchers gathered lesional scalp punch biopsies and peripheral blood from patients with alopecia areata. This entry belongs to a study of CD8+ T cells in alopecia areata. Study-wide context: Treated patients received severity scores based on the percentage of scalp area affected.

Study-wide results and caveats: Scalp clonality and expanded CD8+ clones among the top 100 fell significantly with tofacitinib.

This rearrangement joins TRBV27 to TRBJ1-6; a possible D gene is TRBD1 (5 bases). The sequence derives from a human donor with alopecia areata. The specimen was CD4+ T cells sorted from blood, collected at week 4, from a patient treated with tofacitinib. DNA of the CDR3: TGTGCCAGCAGTTCCGTTCCGGGGGGGAATTCACCCCTCCACTTT. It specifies CASSSVPGGNSPLHF.